This T cell receptor (beta chain) was found in a study of control samples from healthy donors and cancer patients. The repertoire was sequenced with immunoSEQ multiplex PCR; TCRdb's copy has only in-frame clones and lacks some. The table shows about 69,000 clones, with approximately 80% occurring only once. Trimming removed 2 bases at V and 2 bases at J, with 10 bases between. The germline CDR1 and CDR2 sequences are SNHLY and FYNNEI. The CDR3 covers 15 residues. This sequence joins TRBV2 and TRBJ1-5; TRBD1 might be the D (6 bases). This receptor was obtained from a woman aged 45-59 years with lung cancer. Material: PBMCs. CDR3 loop: CASSEWGAGNQPQHF. As DNA, the CDR3 is TGTGCCAGCAGTGAATGGGGGGCGGGCAATCAGCCCCAGCATTTT.